This section outlines one T cell receptor (beta chain) sequence together with its context. The antigen is unknown. The record originates from a study of radiotherapy plus CTLA-4 blockade in lung cancer. Study-wide background: Objective responses emerged in under 20% of patients, and 25% to 40% attained disease control.

The data were produced by immunoSEQ multiplex PCR, yet TCRdb's version contains in-frame clones alone and is incomplete. The sample consists of around 44,000 clones, around 88% of them appearing once. Study outcomes and limitations: Strongest reported response predictors: early blood clone changes and post-radiation interferon-beta. Some TCR clones had been derived from tumors. These clones expanded in peripheral blood after radiotherapy plus ipilimumab.

The CDR3 loop spans 15 amino acids. In germline, CDR1 is SEHNR, CDR2 FQNEAQ (reference sequence). The V and J ends lost 3 bases and 6 bases, in that order; junction bases with no gene match: 8. The clonotype was recovered from a human donor with non-small cell lung cancer that progressed on radiotherapy plus ipilimumab. Some clones in this sample may be carry-over from other donors' samples. The chain recombines TRBV7-9 with TRBJ2-1; 7 bases align to TRBD2. Sequences were derived from peripheral blood, sampled from a patient treated with radiotherapy plus ipilimumab. In nucleotides, the CDR3 is TGTGCCAGCAGCTTCCGGGACTATGGGGTCAATGAGCAGTTCTTC. Protein sequence: CASSFRDYGVNEQFF.